Following are 29 T cell receptor beta chains from one sample sequenced in a study of blood T cell repertoires in COVID-19. Assay used: immunoSEQ multiplex PCR; TCRdb lists only in-frame clones, some missing. The data hold 150,000 or so clones, with roughly nine tenths observed a single time. Sequenced sample: peripheral blood. These receptors all stem from a man between 18 and 29 years old with COVID-19, enrolled during active disease.

The rearrangement joins TRBV9 to TRBJ2-1; D is perhaps TRBD1 (5 bases). The CDR3 is 16 residues long. Germline CDR1 is SGDLS and CDR2 is YYNGEE. V lost 4 bases to trimming and J lost 0 bases, with 14 bases between them. The CDR3 reads CASSPRGERSYNEQFF. The CDR3 DNA reads TGTGCCAGCAGCCCTAGGGGCGAACGCTCCTACAATGAGCAGTTCTTC. The full variable domain, in which reference TRBV9 and TRBJ2-1 provide the parts outside the CDR3, is DSGVTQTPKHLITATGQRVTLRCSPRSGDLSVYWYQQSLDQGLQFLIQYYNGEERAKGNILERFSAQQFPDLHSELNLSSLELGDSALYFCASSPRGERSYNEQFFGPGTRLTVL.

The CDR3 loop reads CASSHPPGGRYEQYF. The CDR3 coding sequence is TGCGCCAGCAGCCACCCCCCCGGAGGAAGGTACGAGCAGTACTTC. V is TRBV4-1 and J is TRBJ2-7; possibly TRBD2 for D (5 bases). This CDR3 comprises 15 residues. The germline V gene encodes CDR1 MGHRA and CDR2 YSYEKL. Between the trimmed V and J ends, which lost 3 bases and 4 bases, there was a span of 16 bases.

This chain's CDR3 is CASSLGVEGYTF. The CDR3, as DNA: TGTGCCAGCAGCTTAGGAGTGGAAGGCTACACCTTC. The gene calls are TRBV6-6 and TRBJ1-2; D gene unclear. Germline values: CDR1 MNHNY, CDR2 SVGAGI (reference sequence). The ends were cut back, 6 bases at V and 8 bases at J, with 13 bases in the middle. CDR3 length: 12 amino acids.

The V call is TRBV19, the J call TRBJ1-1, with a tentative D call TRBD1 (6 bases). V was shortened by 3 bases and J by 1 base, with 6 bases between the two germline ends. CDR1 is LNHDA and CDR2 is SQIVND in the germline V gene (reference sequence). The CDR3 extends over 13 amino acids. As DNA, the CDR3 is TGTGCCAGTAGTATGGGACAGAACACTGAAGCTTTCTTT. Amino acid sequence: CASSMGQNTEAFF.

This chain links TRBV29-1 with TRBJ2-6; 8 positions agree with TRBD1. CDR1 and CDR2 (germline): SQVTM, ANQGSEA. The length of the CDR3 is 17 residues. Trimming cost V 3 bases and J 5 bases; bases outside gene matches: 12. The CDR3 DNA reads as TGCAGCGTTGAGAGGAGCGTTGCAGGGGGCTGGGCCAACGTCCTGACTTTC. Its translation: CSVERSVAGGWANVLTF.

The chain joins TRBV5-5 to TRBJ1-6; D is perhaps TRBD1 (6 bases). In germline, CDR1 is SGHKS, CDR2 YYEKEE (reference sequence). The V and J ends lost 3 bases and 6 bases respectively, with 10 bases between them. The CDR3 spans 14 residues. The DNA for the CDR3 is TGTGCCAGCAGCTCAGGGGATGGTAATTCACCCCTCCACTTT. It encodes CASSSGDGNSPLHF.

This chain joins TRBV2 and TRBJ1-2; no definite D call. Trimming shortened V by 7 bases and J by 2 bases, and 14 bases separated the two germline ends. The CDR3 loop spans 14 amino acids. In germline, CDR1 is SNHLY, CDR2 FYNNEI. In nucleotides, the CDR3 is TGTGCCAGCACCCCAACCGGGTCCAACTATGGCTACACCTTC. Its translation is CASTPTGSNYGYTF.

The chain links TRBV11-2 to TRBJ2-1; D is ambiguous. Germline CDR1 is SGHAT and CDR2 is FQNNGV. The CDR3 totals 15 residues. The V and J ends lost 5 bases and 4 bases respectively, with 15 bases between them. The CDR3 bases are TGTGCCAGCAGCCCCTTACGAGGAACATACAATGAGCAGTTCTTC. Amino acids: CASSPLRGTYNEQFF.

This chain links TRBV2 with TRBJ2-2, with 7 bases that match TRBD1. With 7 bases clipped from V and 1 base from J, the junction kept 3 bases outside the gene matches. Per germline, CDR1 SNHLY and CDR2 FYNNEI. This CDR3 spans 14 amino acids. CDR3 sequence reads: CASTGTVNTGELFF. Here the CDR3 DNA reads TGTGCCAGCACCGGGACAGTGAACACCGGGGAGCTGTTTTTT. The variable domain in full, completed from reference TRBV2 and TRBJ2-2, reads EPEVTQTPSHQVTQMGQEVILRCVPISNHLYFYWYRQILGQKVEFLVSFYNNEISEKSEIFDDQFSVERPDGSNFTLKIRSTKLEDSAMYFCASTGTVNTGELFFGEGSRLTVL.

The table lists this clone with a count of one. CDR3 sequence reads: CASSYSVAGSPLHF. The DNA for the CDR3 is TGTGCCAGCAGTTACTCTGTCGCGGGTTCACCCCTCCACTTT. The chain recombines TRBV6-5 with TRBJ1-6; D gene ambiguous. There are 14 residues in the CDR3. The V end was cut by 0 bases, the J end by 9 bases, with 9 bases between. Germline values: CDR1 MNHEY, CDR2 SVGAGI.

CDR3 amino acids: CASSQDLAGGQLLNDEQYF. CDR3 coding DNA: TGCGCCAGCAGCCAAGATCTTGCGGGAGGGCAACTTTTAAACGACGAGCAGTACTTC. The J gene is TRBJ2-7, the V gene TRBV4-3; TRBD2 aligns across 9 bases. The CDR3 covers 19 residues. V was clipped by 0 bases and J by 5 bases; unmatched bases: 17. The V gene's germline CDR1 is LGHNA and CDR2 YSLEER.

The genes are TRBV28 and TRBJ2-3, with a tentative D call TRBD1 (6 bases). The germline gives CDR1 MDHEN, CDR2 SYDVKM. V lost 3 bases and J lost 8, with 12 bases in between. CDR3 length: 13 residues. The CDR3 here is CASSFWGQGTQYF. The CDR3 nucleotides read TGTGCCAGCAGTTTCTGGGGGCAGGGTACGCAGTATTTT.

V and J are TRBV19 and TRBJ2-5, with D possibly matching TRBD1 (6 bases). Trimming stripped 3 bases from V and 5 bases from J, with 19 bases between. Germline V gives CDR1 LNHDA, CDR2 SQIVND (reference sequence). The CDR3 length is 16 residues. The CDR3 nucleotides read TGTGCCAGTAGTATTCTTCCGACAGGAACTCGGGAGACCCAGTACTTC. Residues: CASSILPTGTRETQYF.

V usage is TRBV27 and J usage is TRBJ1-1; the match to TRBD1 covers 8 bases. The CDR3 is 14 residues long. J gave up 1 base and V 5 bases, and 3 bases lay outside the gene matches. Germline CDR1 is MNHEY and CDR2 is SMNVEV (reference sequence). The CDR3 here is CASSADRGNTEAFF. The CDR3 nucleotides read TGTGCCAGCAGTGCTGACAGGGGGAACACTGAAGCTTTCTTT.

The V call is TRBV2, the J call TRBJ1-3; a weak D match, TRBD1 (5 bases). Per the germline V gene, CDR1 is SNHLY and CDR2 is FYNNEI. V was cut by 6 bases and J by 0 bases, with 15 bases left in between. This CDR3 region has 16 residues. In DNA, the CDR3 is TGTGCCAGCAGAGACCGCATCCAGGGCTCTGGAAACACCATATATTTT. Translated, it gives CASRDRIQGSGNTIYF.

V gene TRBV28 combines with J gene TRBJ1-4; TRBD1 might be the D (5 bases). V lost 6 bases to trimming and J lost 1 base, with 21 bases between them. Germline values: CDR1 MDHEN, CDR2 SYDVKM. CDR3 size: 18 residues. CDR3 bases: TGTGCCAGCAGCCCCTTGGAGTACCTAAGGGGAACTAATGAAAAACTGTTTTTT. Translation gives CASSPLEYLRGTNEKLFF.

J is TRBJ2-7 and V is TRBV19; 12 bases map to TRBD2. After removal of 4 bases from V and 5 bases from J, the junction contained 3 bases not matched to a gene. The CDR3 runs to 14 residues. CDR1 is LNHDA, CDR2 SQIVND, per germline (reference sequence). The CDR3 sequence: CASSTWTSGNEQYF. The CDR3 coding sequence is TGTGCCAGTAGTACCTGGACTAGCGGGAACGAGCAGTACTTC.

As for this clone: The same CDR3 arises from other DNA sequences in this sample as well. The chain recombines TRBV28 with TRBJ1-2; D perhaps matches TRBD1 (5 bases). The CDR3 spans 13 residues. CDR1 is MDHEN, CDR2 SYDVKM, per germline. V was trimmed by 6 bases and J by 2 bases, leaving 10 bases between them. In DNA, the CDR3 is TGTGCCAGCAGCCCTCAGGGAAACTATGGCTACACCTTC. It translates to CASSPQGNYGYTF.

The rearrangement joins TRBV7-2 to TRBJ2-1, with 9 positions matching TRBD2. This CDR3 spans 18 amino acids. CDR1 and CDR2 (germline): SGHTA, FQGNSA. The junction had 6 bases not matched to a gene; V was cut back by 0 bases and J by 0 bases. As DNA, the CDR3 is TGTGCCAGCAGCTTAGCGCGGGGGGGGTTGAGCTCCTACAATGAGCAGTTCTTC. Translating it yields CASSLARGGLSSYNEQFF.

The chain recombines TRBV4-3 with TRBJ2-7; D is undetermined. Per the germline V gene, CDR1 is LGHNA and CDR2 is YSLEER. The CDR3 totals 13 residues. V was cut by 0 bases and J by 4 bases, with 7 bases left in between. This CDR3 is CASSQDRLYEQYF. The DNA for the CDR3 is TGCGCCAGCAGCCAAGATCGACTGTACGAGCAGTACTTC.

The rearrangement joins TRBV27 to TRBJ2-1; maybe TRBD2 (6 bases). Germline V gene sequence: CDR1 MNHEY, CDR2 SMNVEV (reference sequence). CDR3 length: 15 residues. Trimming removed 5 bases at V and 4 bases at J, with 15 bases between. DNA for the CDR3: TGTGCCAGCAGTCGGGACTTTTACCTATACAATGAGCAGTTCTTC. It translates to CASSRDFYLYNEQFF.

V and J are TRBV9 and TRBJ1-5, with TRBD1 as a possible D gene (5 bases). The V and J ends lost 0 bases and 8 bases respectively, with 12 bases between them. This CDR3 is 14 amino acids long. Germline-derived CDR1 and CDR2 are SGDLS and YYNGEE. CDR3 nucleotides: TGTGCCAGCAGCGTAGGGCAGCCGGGGGAGCCCCAGCATTTT. Its translation: CASSVGQPGEPQHF.

V gene TRBV3-1 (or the pseudogene TRBV3-2) combines with J gene TRBJ2-7, with 16 bases fitting TRBD2. V was pared by 5 bases and J by 7 bases, with 8 bases of the junction left unmatched. Germline V gene data show CDR1 as LGHDT and CDR2 as YNNKEL (reference sequence). This CDR3 comprises 16 residues. CDR3 sequence: CASSDSGLAGGTEQYF. Here the CDR3 DNA reads TGTGCCAGCAGCGATTCGGGACTAGCGGGGGGGACGGAGCAGTACTTC.

CDR3 nucleotides: TGTGCCAGCCCGGGCGGCGGGAGGGCCTCGGTCACAGATACGCAGTATTTT. Protein: CASPGGGRASVTDTQYF. The chain joins TRBV2 to TRBJ2-3; 9 nucleotides match TRBD2. The V gene's germline CDR1 is SNHLY and CDR2 FYNNEI. Trimming took 8 bases from V and 2 from J; bases not matched to a gene: 14. The CDR3 sequence is 17 residues long.

This chain links TRBV13 with TRBJ2-7; 8 bases agree with TRBD2. With V trimmed by 5 bases and J by 5 bases, 5 bases remained unmatched. The V gene's germline CDR1 is PRHDT and CDR2 FYEKMQ (reference sequence). There are 13 residues in the CDR3. The CDR3: CASSPGGVHEQYF. The CDR3 DNA sequence: TGTGCCAGCAGCCCCGGGGGGGTCCACGAGCAGTACTTC.

J is TRBJ2-3 and V is TRBV6-5; no reliable D call. The V gene lost 2 bases and the J gene lost 1 base, with 13 bases spanning the gap. The CDR3 has 16 residues. The germline V gene has CDR1 MNHEY and CDR2 SVGAGI. The CDR3 loop reads CASSYSAALGTDTQYF. The CDR3 region has the DNA TGTGCCAGCAGTTACAGTGCGGCCCTTGGCACAGATACGCAGTATTTT.

This clone was recorded only once. V gene TRBV5-6 combines with J gene TRBJ2-7, with D maybe TRBD1 (6 bases). The V gene's germline CDR1 is SGHDT and CDR2 YYEEEE. Trimming removed 1 base at V and 0 bases at J, with 14 bases between. The CDR3 is 16 residues long. DNA for the CDR3: TGTGCCAGCAGCTTGTATGGGGACACATACTCCTACGAGCAGTACTTC. Protein product: CASSLYGDTYSYEQYF.

The chain carries TRBV12-3 or TRBV12-4 and TRBJ1-2; D remains unclear. V lost 3 bases to trimming and J lost 6 bases, with 11 bases between them. The CDR3 has 13 amino acids. This chain's CDR3 is CASSFEVFDGYTF. The DNA for the CDR3 is TGTGCCAGCAGTTTTGAGGTTTTTGATGGCTACACCTTC.

The V gene is TRBV12-3 or TRBV12-4, the J gene TRBJ1-2, with a possible D match to TRBD1 (6 bases). V was pared by 7 bases and J by 5 bases, with 14 bases between. This CDR3 is built from 13 residues. CDR3 in amino acids: CASTDRGAYGYTF. The CDR3, as DNA: TGTGCCAGCACAGACCGGGGGGCTTATGGCTACACCTTC.